This T cell receptor beta chain stems from a study of blood T cells in healthy people across ages. Study-wide background: For every two T cells, template switching captured about one barcoded beta molecule. Study-wide results and caveats: When set beside aged donors, long-lived donors presented more naive CD4+ cells and higher diversity. Strong correlation linked observed beta diversity and percent naive T cells.

Germline V lookup: CDR1 ENHRY, CDR2 SYGVKD. V shed 11 bases, J shed 0 bases, and the junction held 13 bases outside the gene matches. The CDR3 totals 15 residues. With respect to this clonotype: Its antigen is currently unknown.

Investigators took about 10 milliliters of peripheral blood from every donor. Then a second PCR, running roughly 7 to 11 cycles, was carried out with a sample-barcoded 5' primer and a J-beta primer mix. TCRdb analysed the 5' RACE reads with MiXCR anew, one entry per CDR3 protein. The top ten clones hold around 8% of a sample with about 1.5 million distinct CDR3 sequences, 42% of them seen once. Material: blood. This clonotype was sampled from a woman between 18 and 30 years old in good health. This rearrangement joins TRBV10-3 to TRBJ2-7, with TRBD1 matching 7 bases. CDR3 sequence (DNA): TGTGCCTCCCGGCCCGGGACAGACCTCTCCTACGAGCAGTACTTC. Its translation: CASRPGTDLSYEQYF.